This T cell receptor (beta chain) was profiled in a study of cytomegalovirus exposure and HLA in healthy donors. The CDR3 runs to 16 residues. From germline, CDR1 is LNHDA and CDR2 SQIVND (reference sequence). V was pared by 0 bases and J by 8 bases, with 17 bases between. Study-wide results and limits: Based on reports, TCR beta sequences accurately predicted HLA-A and HLA-B alleles for most subjects. In a later analysis, the majority of CMV-associated beta chains seemingly showed HLA restriction. Immune exposure data for these donors was limited to CMV serostatus.

This PCR relied on a set of 60 Vbeta primers and 13 Jbeta primers. Sequenced by immunoSEQ multiplex PCR; TCRdb stores in-frame clones only, minus some. The data hold 75,000 to 85,000 clones, with 80% observed a single time. Concerning this clone: The antigen is undetermined.

The specimen was PBMCs. The source is a male donor in good health and CMV-seronegative. The chain carries TRBV19 and TRBJ2-1, with D possibly being TRBD1 (6 bases). The CDR3 is CASSIDLSGARYEQFF. CDR3 nucleotide sequence: TGTGCCAGTAGTATAGATCTATCAGGGGCAAGGTATGAGCAGTTCTTC. Looking up the rest from reference TRBV19 and TRBJ2-1 gives the full variable domain: DGGITQSPKYLFRKEGQNVTLSCEQNLNHDAMYWYRQDPGQGLRLIYYSQIVNDFQKGDIAEGYSVSREKKESFPLTVTSAQKNPTAFYLCASSIDLSGARYEQFFGPGTRLTVL.